This T cell receptor beta chain was observed in a study of T cell clonality in common variable immunodeficiency. Only in-frame clones appear in the TCRdb table, and some are missing; sequencing was by immunoSEQ multiplex PCR. The sample yields 50,000 to 60,000 clones, without any singletons. Study results and caveats: Reportedly, TCR beta sequences from common variable immunodeficiency showed fewer deletions and N-nucleotide insertions. Fewer TCRbeta clones were shared among CVID subjects than controls.

Each donor provided about 4.5 to 8.5 ml of heparinized whole blood. The V gene's germline CDR1 is SGHDT and CDR2 YYEEEE. The CDR3 has 14 amino acids. Trimming removed 3 bases from V and 2 bases from J; junction bases left unmatched: 5. This clone was seen ten or more times. As yet, its antigen is unknown. The CDR3 is cut off 3 residues early in the read; its end comes from the germline J gene. The TCR sequence derives from a person aged 18-70 years in good health. Sequenced sample: peripheral blood mononuclear cells. The V call is TRBV5-6, the J call TRBJ2-7; 7 bases agree with TRBD1. The part of the CDR3 DNA that was read is TGTGCCAGCAGCTCCCGGGACAGTGCCTACGAG. Amino acid sequence: CASSSRDSAYE. The CDR3 as a whole reads CASSSRDSAYEQYF.